The 31 T cell receptor beta chains in this list originate from one sample, sequenced in a study of cytomegalovirus exposure and HLA in healthy donors. It was with 60 Vbeta and 13 Jbeta primers that the PCR ran. Profiling relied on immunoSEQ multiplex PCR, and the TCRdb table lists in-frame clones only, not all of them. The repertoire holds over 150,000 clones, 81% seen once, with less than 15% in the top ten. The sample was PBMCs. Receptors originate from a woman aged 45-65 years in good health and CMV-seronegative.

This chain connects TRBV6-1 to TRBJ1-1; 7 nucleotides line up with TRBD1. The CDR3 is 14 amino acids. Germline V CDR1 and CDR2: MNHNS, SASEGT. Unmatched junction bases numbered 5, after V lost 6 bases and J lost 1 base. The CDR3 DNA reads TGTGCCAGCAGGGTGACAGGGCCGAACACTGAAGCTTTCTTT. It is translated as CASRVTGPNTEAFF.

The chain combines TRBV5-6 with TRBJ1-3, with D uncertain. V was clipped by 2 bases and J by 0 bases, with 3 bases between them. CDR3 length equals 13 residues. Germline values: CDR1 SGHDT, CDR2 YYEEEE. This CDR3 reads CASSFVSGNTIYF. In DNA form, the CDR3 reads TGTGCCAGCAGCTTCGTCTCTGGAAACACCATATATTTT.

The chain links TRBV27 to TRBJ2-3; 9 nucleotides line up with TRBD1. The length of the CDR3 is 17 residues. Germline values: CDR1 MNHEY, CDR2 SMNVEV (reference sequence). The trim removed 3 bases at V and 4 bases at J, leaving 11 bases unmatched. The CDR3 here is CASSLSGGQGFPDTQYF. CDR3 coding DNA: TGTGCCAGCAGTTTGTCCGGGGGACAGGGTTTCCCAGATACGCAGTATTTT.

The CDR3 here is CASSDVRGEQYF. The CDR3 bases are TGCGCCAGCAGTGATGTCCGCGGAGAGCAGTACTTC. The chain is built from TRBV10-1 and TRBJ2-7, with no clear D. The V end lost 3 bases, the J end lost 7 bases, and 10 bases lay between the germline ends. Germline assignment: CDR1 WNHNN and CDR2 SYGVQD (reference sequence). The CDR3 has 12 amino acids.

The rearrangement uses TRBV2 and TRBJ1-4; D is unclear. Deletions cut 8 bases from V and 8 bases from J, with 21 bases between. The germline CDR1 and CDR2 sequences are SNHLY and FYNNEI. CDR3 length: 15 amino acids. This chain's CDR3 is CASPVPDSSGEKLFF. The CDR3 coding sequence is TGTGCCAGCCCCGTCCCCGATTCGTCGGGGGAAAAACTGTTTTTT.

The chain couples TRBV7-2 to TRBJ2-7, with D perhaps TRBD2 (5 bases). CDR1 is SGHTA and CDR2 is FQGNSA in the germline V gene. The CDR3 spans 14 residues. The germline V and J ends were trimmed by 3 bases and 7 bases, with 16 bases remaining between them. CDR3 in amino acids: CASSLSGDVGEQYF. CDR3 coding DNA: TGTGCCAGCAGCTTGAGCGGAGACGTAGGGGAGCAGTACTTC. The full variable domain, in which reference TRBV7-2 and TRBJ2-7 provide the parts outside the CDR3, is GAGVSQSPSNKVTEKGKDVELRCDPISGHTALYWYRQSLGQGLEFLIYFQGNSAPDKSGLPSDRFSAERTGGSVSTLTIQRTQQEDSAVYLCASSLSGDVGEQYFGPGTRLTVT.

The chain has TRBV21-1 and TRBJ1-5. TRBV21-1 corresponds to a pseudogene. This CDR3 is built from 20 residues. In DNA form, the CDR3 reads TGTGCCAGCACCCGACCCCTTTGGGACTCCAGGCCCAACGGCAATCAGCCCCAGCATTTT. It yields the protein CASTRPLWDSRPNGNQPQHF.

This chain uses TRBV19 with TRBJ1-3; no firm D call. The germline V gene has CDR1 LNHDA and CDR2 SQIVND (reference sequence). V lost 7 bases and J 4 bases, leaving 8 bases between the germline ends. The CDR3 extends over 12 amino acids. The CDR3, as DNA: TGTGCCAGTATTTCCCCGGGAAACACCATATATTTT. It encodes CASISPGNTIYF. The full variable domain, its missing parts supplied by reference TRBV19 and TRBJ1-3, is DGGITQSPKYLFRKEGQNVTLSCEQNLNHDAMYWYRQDPGQGLRLIYYSQIVNDFQKGDIAEGYSVSREKKESFPLTVTSAQKNPTAFYLCASISPGNTIYFGEGSWLTVV.

The gene calls are TRBV28 and TRBJ1-1; 7 positions match TRBD1. V was clipped by 3 bases and J by 2 bases; unmatched bases: 6. The CDR3 is 15 residues long. CDR1 and CDR2 from the germline V gene are MDHEN and SYDVKM. CDR3 DNA sequence: TGTGCCAGCAGTTTGCCCGGGACAGTTAACACTGAAGCTTTCTTT. The encoded protein is CASSLPGTVNTEAFF.

The J gene is TRBJ2-2, the V gene TRBV9; 8 bases align to TRBD1. The J segment lost 0 bases and the V segment lost 4 bases, leaving 5 bases of the junction unmatched. This CDR3 region has 16 residues. Germline V gene sequence: CDR1 SGDLS, CDR2 YYNGEE. CDR3 in DNA: TGTGCCAGCAGCTTGACAGGGGTTACGAACACCGGGGAGCTGTTTTTT. This codes for CASSLTGVTNTGELFF.

This clone was seen only once. The chain is built from TRBV2 and TRBJ2-1; 13 bases match TRBD2. This CDR3 has 15 amino acids. Trimming removed 6 bases from V and 8 bases from J; junction bases left unmatched: 7. The germline gives CDR1 SNHLY, CDR2 FYNNEI. The CDR3 region has the DNA TGTGCCAGCAGAGCCGGGACTAGCGGGGTTCATGAGCAGTTCTTC. Its translation: CASRAGTSGVHEQFF.

Turning to this clone: One end of the junction does not line up with germline, which may come from a read error. The chain carries TRBV7-9 and TRBJ2-2; 14 nucleotides align to TRBD2. This CDR3 contains 17 residues. Germline V gives CDR1 SEHNR, CDR2 FQNEAQ (reference sequence). The CDR3 here is CSSSHPGLAGETGELFF. Written as DNA, the CDR3 is TGTTCCAGCAGCCATCCGGGACTAGCGGGAGAGACCGGGGAGCTGTTTTTT.

The rearrangement joins TRBV20-1 to TRBJ1-2; D possibly corresponds to TRBD1 (6 bases). The CDR3 spans 11 residues. The V end was cut by 5 bases, the J end by 6 bases, with 10 bases between. CDR1 DFQATT and CDR2 SNEGSKA come from the germline V gene (reference sequence). The CDR3: CSAWHRDGYTF. The CDR3 nucleotides read TGCAGTGCTTGGCACAGGGATGGCTACACCTTC.

With respect to this clone: At one boundary the junction diverges from the germline segment, which might be a read error. The same CDR3 can be traced to other DNA sequences in this sample. V is TRBV5-6 and J is TRBJ1-2, with D maybe TRBD1 (6 bases). CDR1 SGHDT and CDR2 YYEEEE come from the germline V gene. The CDR3 spans 14 residues. DNA for the CDR3: TGCGCCAGCGGAAGGACAGCAAAGGGATATGGCTACACCTTC. Protein product: CASGRTAKGYGYTF.

This chain joins TRBV5-1 and TRBJ2-3; 10 bases match TRBD2. The germline V gene has CDR1 SGHRS and CDR2 YFSETQ. The CDR3 extends over 14 amino acids. Trimming cost V 7 bases and J 4 bases; bases outside gene matches: 6. Written as DNA, the CDR3 is TGCGCCAGCTGTCTAGCGGGAGTACCAGATACGCAGTATTTT. Residues: CASCLAGVPDTQYF.

This clone came up once. The CDR3 nucleotides are TGTGCCAGCAGCCGTGGTAGCGCCTCATCCTACAATGAGCAGTTCTTC. It codes for CASSRGSASSYNEQFF. The V gene is TRBV4-2, the J gene TRBJ2-1; D perhaps matches TRBD2 (5 bases). Germline CDR1 is LGHNA and CDR2 is YNFKEQ. The CDR3 is 16 residues long. Between the trimmed V and J ends, which lost 4 bases and 1 base, there was a span of 14 bases.

The CDR3 here is CASSLTGLAGPFTDTQYF. In nucleotides, the CDR3 is TGTGCCAGCAGTTTAACGGGACTAGCGGGCCCTTTCACAGATACGCAGTATTTT. The chain couples TRBV28 to TRBJ2-3; 12 nucleotides line up with TRBD2. The CDR3 is 18 amino acids. The germline CDR1 and CDR2 sequences are MDHEN and SYDVKM. Trimming removed 2 bases from V and 2 bases from J; junction bases left unmatched: 8.

The chain employs TRBV2 and TRBJ1-2; D possibly corresponds to TRBD1 (5 bases). The CDR3 runs 13 residues. Trimming shortened V by 7 bases and J by 8 bases, and 17 bases separated the two germline ends. From germline, CDR1 is SNHLY and CDR2 FYNNEI. The CDR3 spells CASNQQQVEGYTF. Here the CDR3 DNA reads TGTGCCAGCAACCAGCAACAGGTTGAAGGCTACACCTTC.

The chain uses TRBV5-4 and TRBJ1-1, with TRBD1 identical over 7 bases. CDR3 length equals 14 residues. The germline V gene has CDR1 SGHNT and CDR2 YYREEE (reference sequence). With 4 bases clipped from V and 5 bases from J, the junction kept 8 bases outside the gene matches. CDR3 nucleotide sequence: TGTGCCAGCAGCACCCCAGGGGGGCTTACTGAAGCTTTCTTT. It is translated as CASSTPGGLTEAFF.

This chain connects TRBV10-3 to TRBJ2-2; the D gene is possibly TRBD1 (5 bases). Germline CDR1 reads ENHRY; CDR2 reads SYGVKD. The V end lost 6 bases, the J end lost 3 bases, and 17 bases lay between the germline ends. The CDR3 runs 16 residues. In nucleotides, the CDR3 is TGTGCCATCAGCGCGAGCGATGAAGGGGACACCGGGGAGCTGTTTTTT. It codes for CAISASDEGDTGELFF.

This clone was recorded a few times. The chain joins TRBV18 to TRBJ1-1; TRBD1 matches 7 bases. Germline loops: CDR1 KGHSH, CDR2 LQKENI. With V trimmed by 2 bases and J by 5 bases, 14 bases remained unmatched. The CDR3 is 17 residues long. The DNA of the CDR3 is TGTGCCAGCTCACCAAGCAGGGGGGCAACAAAGAAGACTGAAGCTTTCTTT. Translating it yields CASSPSRGATKKTEAFF.

The V and J genes are TRBV19 and TRBJ1-5; D not resolved. CDR1 LNHDA and CDR2 SQIVND come from the germline V gene (reference sequence). Trimming shortened V by 11 bases and J by 5 bases, and 19 bases separated the two germline ends. The CDR3 is 14 amino acids. This chain's CDR3 is CASPHRAPYQPQHF. The CDR3 DNA follows: TGTGCCTCACCCCATAGAGCCCCCTATCAGCCCCAGCATTTT.

This chain links TRBV1 with TRBJ2-1; the table's D call of TRBD1 was not tested on the DNA. TRBV1 is reported as a pseudogene. The CDR3 is 20 residues long. CDR3 residues: CTSSQEILGQGKDSDKYQFF. The CDR3 nucleotides are TGCACCAGCAGCCAAGAGATCTTAGGGCAGGGAAAGGATTCTGATAAATATCAGTTCTTC.

V and J are TRBV12-5 and TRBJ1-3, with TRBD1 matching over 7 bases. Trimming removed 1 base from V and 1 base from J; junction bases left unmatched: 1. The CDR3 is 15 amino acids. Germline loops: CDR1 LGHNT, CDR2 FRNRAP. Written as DNA, the CDR3 is TGTGCTAGTGGTTTGGACAGGGGTTCTGGAAACACCATATATTTT. Protein product: CASGLDRGSGNTIYF.

A single count supports this clone. The chain couples TRBV13 to TRBJ1-1, with TRBD1 identical over 7 bases. J gave up 0 bases and V 9 bases, and 10 bases lay outside the gene matches. CDR3 length: 15 amino acids. The V gene's germline CDR1 is PRHDT and CDR2 FYEKMQ (reference sequence). CDR3 DNA: TGTGCCAGTTTGAAGGACAGGACTGTGAACACTGAAGCTTTCTTT. Translation gives CASLKDRTVNTEAFF.

The chain links TRBV7-8 to TRBJ2-7; unclear D gene. CDR3 length: 13 amino acids. Germline CDR1 reads SGHVS; CDR2 reads FQNEAQ. V shed 2 bases and J shed 12 bases, with 17 bases lying between them. DNA for the CDR3: TGTGCCAGCAGCTTAATTCCATTTCAGATAACGTACTTC. Its translation is CASSLIPFQITYF. The full variable domain, with the rest looked up from reference TRBV7-8 and TRBJ2-7, is GAGVSQSPRYKVAKRGQDVALRCDPISGHVSLFWYQQALGQGPEFLTYFQNEAQLDKSGLPSDRFFAERPEGSVSTLKIQRTQQEDSAVYLCASSLIPFQITYFGPGTRLTVT.

The chain is built from TRBV28 and TRBJ1-1; TRBD1 is a possible D gene (5 bases). From germline, CDR1 is MDHEN and CDR2 SYDVKM. This CDR3 comprises 12 residues. V was trimmed by 2 bases and J by 11 bases, leaving 12 bases between them. The CDR3 protein is CASSLQGFGAFF. DNA of the CDR3: TGTGCCAGCAGTTTACAGGGCTTTGGGGCTTTCTTT.

V usage is TRBV27 and J usage is TRBJ1-1; D perhaps matches TRBD1 (5 bases). Germline values: CDR1 MNHEY, CDR2 SMNVEV (reference sequence). V shed 6 bases and J shed 3 bases, with 20 bases lying between them. CDR3 size: 16 residues. CDR3 in amino acids: CASSRDSGIWDTEAFF. CDR3 nucleotide sequence: TGTGCCAGCAGCCGGGACTCGGGGATATGGGACACTGAAGCTTTCTTT.

CDR3 sequence (DNA): TGTGCCAGCAGCGTAGGGGCGGCAGGGCTAGCAGATACGCAGTATTTT. Its protein is CASSVGAAGLADTQYF. J is TRBJ2-3 and V is TRBV9, with D perhaps matching TRBD1 (5 bases). Germline CDR1 reads SGDLS; CDR2 reads YYNGEE. Trimming took off 0 bases at V and 4 bases at J, with 15 bases between the two ends. The CDR3 spans 16 residues.

The genes are TRBV14 and TRBJ1-4; D may be TRBD1 (5 bases). The V gene's germline CDR1 is SGHDN and CDR2 FVKESK. The CDR3 is 17 residues long. V was cut by 0 bases and J by 8 bases, with 19 bases left in between. CDR3 amino acids: CASSQDQLRGRGEKLFF. Here the CDR3 DNA reads TGTGCCAGCAGCCAAGATCAACTCCGGGGCCGGGGGGAAAAACTGTTTTTT.

This clone was observed once. The chain is built from TRBV6-1 and TRBJ1-1, with D uncertain. CDR1 MNHNS and CDR2 SASEGT come from the germline V gene. Trimming cost V 2 bases and J 6 bases, with 10 bases left between them. The CDR3 is made up of 13 amino acids. The CDR3 DNA reads TGTGCCAGCAGTGAAAGGCGACAATCTGAAGCTTTCTTT. Encoded protein: CASSERRQSEAFF.